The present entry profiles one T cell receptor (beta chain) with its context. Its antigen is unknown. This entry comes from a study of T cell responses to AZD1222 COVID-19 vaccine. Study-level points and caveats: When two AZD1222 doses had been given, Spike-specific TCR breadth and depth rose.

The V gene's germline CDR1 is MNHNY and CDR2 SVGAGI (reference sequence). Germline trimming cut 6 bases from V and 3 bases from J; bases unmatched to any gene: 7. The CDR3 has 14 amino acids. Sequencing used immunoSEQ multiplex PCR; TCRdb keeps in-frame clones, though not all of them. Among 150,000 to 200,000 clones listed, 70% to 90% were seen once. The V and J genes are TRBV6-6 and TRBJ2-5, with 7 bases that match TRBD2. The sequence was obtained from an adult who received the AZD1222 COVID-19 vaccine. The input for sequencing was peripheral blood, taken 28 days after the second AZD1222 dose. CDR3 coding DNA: TGTGCCAGCAGCTCCGATGGGGGGGAAGAGACCCAGTACTTC. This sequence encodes CASSSDGGEETQYF.